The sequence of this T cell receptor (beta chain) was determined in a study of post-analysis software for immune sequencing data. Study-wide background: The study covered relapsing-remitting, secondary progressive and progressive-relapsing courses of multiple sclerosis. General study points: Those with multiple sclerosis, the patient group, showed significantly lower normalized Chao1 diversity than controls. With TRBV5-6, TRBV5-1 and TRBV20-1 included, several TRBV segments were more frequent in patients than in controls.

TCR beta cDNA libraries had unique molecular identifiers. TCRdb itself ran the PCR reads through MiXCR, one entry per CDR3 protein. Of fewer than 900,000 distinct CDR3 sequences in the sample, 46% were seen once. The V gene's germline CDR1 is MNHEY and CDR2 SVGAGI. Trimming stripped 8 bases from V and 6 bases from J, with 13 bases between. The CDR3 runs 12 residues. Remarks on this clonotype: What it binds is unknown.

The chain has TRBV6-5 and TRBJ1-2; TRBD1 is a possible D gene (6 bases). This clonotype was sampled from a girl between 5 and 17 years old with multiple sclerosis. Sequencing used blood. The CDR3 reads CASLGGENGYTF. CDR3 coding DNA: TGTGCCAGCCTAGGGGGGGAGAATGGCTACACCTTC.